The next 6 T cell receptor beta chains were all read from a single sample in a study of T cells in localized non-small cell lung cancer. Libraries were prepared by immunoSEQ multiplex PCR; TCRdb keeps only in-frame clonotypes and omits some of them. The table shows 70,000 or so clones, with 65% to 85% occurring only once. The sample here was peripheral blood, taken before any cancer treatment. The source of these receptors is a female donor aged 60 or older with stage I lung adenocarcinoma.

This chain joins TRBV7-9 and TRBJ2-2, with TRBD1 matching over 11 bases. The CDR3 is 14 residues long. Germline V gives CDR1 SEHNR, CDR2 FQNEAQ (reference sequence). V shed 8 bases, J shed 6 bases, and the junction held 5 bases outside the gene matches. The CDR3 protein is CASRSGQGAGELFF. Written as DNA, the CDR3 is TGTGCCAGCCGCTCGGGACAGGGGGCCGGGGAGCTGTTTTTT.

Notes on this clone: No conserved phenylalanine or tryptophan is present at the end of the CDR3, so a read error is the likely explanation. The chain is built from TRBV11-2 and TRBJ1-2, with 7 bases identical to TRBD1. This CDR3 comprises 13 residues. Germline-derived CDR1 and CDR2 are SGHAT and FQNNGV. After removal of 4 bases from V and 8 bases from J, the junction contained 7 bases not matched to a gene. CDR3 DNA: TGTGCCAGCAGCTACGGACAGGCGGGGGGCTACACCCTC. Residues: CASSYGQAGGYTL.

V gene TRBV14 combines with J gene TRBJ1-2; weak D call: TRBD1 (6 bases). With 4 bases removed from V and 2 bases from J, the gap between germline ends came to 11 bases. Germline CDR1 SGHDN, CDR2 FVKESK. The CDR3 extends over 14 amino acids. The DNA for the CDR3 is TGTGCCAGCAGCCTCGTTGACAGGAACTATGGCTACACCTTC. It is translated as CASSLVDRNYGYTF. The variable domain in full, completed from reference TRBV14 and TRBJ1-2, reads EAGVTQFPSHSVIEKGQTVTLRCDPISGHDNLYWYRRVMGKEIKFLLHFVKESKQDESGMPNNRFLAERTGGTYSTLKVQPAELEDSGVYFCASSLVDRNYGYTFGSGTRLTVV.

Written as DNA, the CDR3 is TGTGCCAGCAGCCTCGCAGGTACGCAGTATTTT. Translating gives CASSLAGTQYF. The V and J genes are TRBV28 and TRBJ2-3; D gene uncertain. This CDR3 is built from 11 residues. The V gene lost 6 bases and the J gene lost 8 bases, with 9 bases spanning the gap. Per germline, CDR1 MDHEN and CDR2 SYDVKM. The complete variable domain, with remaining parts taken from reference TRBV28 and TRBJ2-3, reads DVKVTQSSRYLVKRTGEKVFLECVQDMDHENMFWYRQDPGLGLRLIYFSYDVKMKEKGDIPEGYSVSREKKERFSLILESASTNQTSMYLCASSLAGTQYFGPGTRLTVL.

J is TRBJ2-3 and V is TRBV28; D remains unclear. The CDR3 runs to 12 residues. Trimming shortened V by 3 bases and J by 4 bases, and 5 bases separated the two germline ends. The germline CDR1 and CDR2 sequences are MDHEN and SYDVKM. CDR3 sequence: CASSFRADTQYF. As DNA, the CDR3 is TGTGCCAGCAGTTTTCGGGCAGATACGCAGTATTTT.

The gene calls are TRBV7-8 and TRBJ2-5; unclear D gene. Trimming stripped 1 base from V and 2 bases from J, with 11 bases between. CDR3 length: 15 amino acids. Per the germline V gene, CDR1 is SGHVS and CDR2 is FQNEAQ. This CDR3 is CASSLEIRWQETQYF. The CDR3 DNA follows: TGTGCCAGCAGCTTAGAGATACGGTGGCAAGAGACCCAGTACTTC.